This T cell receptor beta chain emerged from a study of monozygotic twins with cystic fibrosis. Sequenced by immunoSEQ multiplex PCR; TCRdb stores in-frame clones only, minus some. Among some 10,000 clones listed, 98% to 99% were seen once. Per germline, CDR1 SGHRS and CDR2 YFSETQ. CDR3 length: 21 amino acids. The J segment lost 2 bases and the V segment lost 4 bases, leaving 23 bases of the junction unmatched. The V gene is TRBV5-1, the J gene TRBJ2-7; 11 bases align to TRBD1. Sequencing was performed on blood. The TCR originated in a girl aged 2 to 9 with cystic fibrosis. CDR3 in DNA: TGCGCCAGCAGCGTCTCTCCCCCGCGAACTACTTCGGGACAGGGGGCCTACGAGCAGTACTTC. It yields the protein CASSVSPPRTTSGQGAYEQYF.